This TCR beta chain emerged from a study of cytomegalovirus exposure and HLA in healthy donors. The CDR3 has 15 residues. Trimming left V 4 bases short and J 2 bases short, with 12 bases between. Germline CDR1 and CDR2: SGHTA and FQGNSA. Whole-study findings and limits: As confirmed in vitro, a few CMV-associated chains were specific for CMV antigens. The investigators catalogued 180 or so TCR beta chains as cytomegalovirus-associated. Rarity marked most TCR sequences, yet some public TCRs occurred in many donors. The tendency of first-cohort TCR clusters to co-occur in the 120 validation repertoires was identified by a subsequent analysis.

The method was immunoSEQ multiplex PCR; TCRdb's version includes in-frame clones alone and lacks a portion of them. This sample has about 240,000 clones, with approximately 87% found just once. This clone has only one observation. Antigen unknown. This receptor was obtained from a man between 18 and 29 years old in good health and CMV-seronegative. The rearrangement uses TRBV7-2 and TRBJ2-4, with a tentative D call TRBD1 (6 bases). Sequenced sample: PBMCs. The CDR3 reads CASSSPRGTKNIQYF. The CDR3 nucleotides read TGTGCCAGCAGCTCCCCCAGGGGAACCAAAAACATTCAGTACTTC.